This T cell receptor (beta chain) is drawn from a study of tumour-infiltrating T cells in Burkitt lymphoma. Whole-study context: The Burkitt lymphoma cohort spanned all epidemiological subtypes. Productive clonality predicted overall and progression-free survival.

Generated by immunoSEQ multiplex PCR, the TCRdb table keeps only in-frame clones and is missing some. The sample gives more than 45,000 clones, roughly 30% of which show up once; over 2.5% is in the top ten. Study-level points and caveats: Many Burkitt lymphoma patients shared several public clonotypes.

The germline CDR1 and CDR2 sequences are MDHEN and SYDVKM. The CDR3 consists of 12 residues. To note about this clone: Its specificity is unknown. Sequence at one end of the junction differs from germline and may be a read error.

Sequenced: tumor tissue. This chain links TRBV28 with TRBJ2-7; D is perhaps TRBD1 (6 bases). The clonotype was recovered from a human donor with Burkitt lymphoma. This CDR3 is CASPRGSSEQYF. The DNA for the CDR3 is TGTGCCAGCCCTAGGGGGTCCTCCGAGCAGTACTTC.